This T cell receptor (beta chain) comes out of a study of blood T cells in healthy people across ages. The authors drew about 9.5 milliliters of peripheral blood from each donor. Primers used in a second PCR of about 6 to 11 cycles were a sample-barcoded 5' primer and a J-beta primer mix. Each of the cDNA molecules was tagged by a template-switch adaptor with 12 random nucleotides. TCRdb re-derived calls from the 5' RACE reads in MiXCR, one entry per CDR3 protein. Of some 1,800,000 distinct CDR3 sequences in the sample, about two fifths were seen once. This CDR3 has 13 residues. Germline V gives CDR1 SGHRS, CDR2 YFSETQ. V was pared by 4 bases and J by 0 bases, with 8 bases between.

The clonotype was recovered from a human donor in good health. This sequence joins TRBV5-1 and TRBJ2-7; D gene uncertain. Sequencing used blood. In nucleotides, the CDR3 is TGCGCCAGCAGCGTTATGGGCTCCTACGAGCAGTACTTC. Its protein product is CASSVMGSYEQYF.